The rows below give T cell receptor beta chains drawn from one sample of a study of blood T cell repertoires in COVID-19. Here immunoSEQ multiplex PCR was the method, and the copy in TCRdb shows in-frame clones only, minus some. The sample holds about 180,000 clones, approximately 86% seen once. The sequencing input was peripheral blood. These receptor sequences come from a woman in her fifties or sixties with acute or convalescent COVID-19. CDR3s include the opening cysteine and the closing phenylalanine or tryptophan. D genes are given only for firm matches.

J gene | D gene | V gene | CDR3 DNA | CDR3 protein
TRBJ1-3 | TRBD1 | TRBV7-8 | TGTGCCAGCAGCCACAAGGGACAGGGTCTTCCTGGAAACACCATATATTTT | CASSHKGQGLPGNTIYF
TRBJ2-4 | TRBD1 | TRBV6-6 | TGTGCCAGCAGTCCCGCCCGGGACAGGGGCCCCCTCTTACTAGCCAAAAACATTCAGTACTTC | CASSPARDRGPLLLAKNIQYF
TRBJ1-4 | TRBD1 | TRBV12-5 | TGTGCTAGTGGTTTAGGGACAGGGCTTGAAAAACTGTTTTTT | CASGLGTGLEKLFF
TRBJ2-5 | NA | TRBV19 | TGTGCCAGTAGTCGAATAGACGGGGGAGGTGAGACCCAGTACTTC | CASSRIDGGGETQYF
TRBJ2-7 | TRBD1 | TRBV29-1 | TGCAGCGACCCGGGACAGGGGTTGAACGAGCAGTACTTC | CSDPGQGLNEQYF
TRBJ1-2 | NA | TRBV7-2 | TGTGCCAGCAGCTCCCAGGGTCTCTATGGCTACACCTTC | CASSSQGLYGYTF
TRBJ1-6 | NA | TRBV7-3 | TGTGCCAGCAGCTTAACGGGATCCGGACTATCACCCCTCCACTTT | CASSLTGSGLSPLHF
TRBJ1-1 | NA | TRBV3-1/TRBV3-2 | TGTGCCAGCAGCTTAGCGGATCAAGCTTTCTTT | CASSLADQAFF
TRBJ2-3 | NA | TRBV7-2 | TGTGCCAGCAGCTTAACGACGGCGGCTCGCACAGATACGCAGTATTTT | CASSLTTAARTDTQYF
TRBJ1-3 | NA | TRBV7-9 | TGTGCCACCACCCCGAGGTCGGAAACGTCAGGAAACACCATATATTTT | CATTPRSETSGNTIYF
TRBJ2-2 | NA | TRBV3-1/TRBV3-2 | TGTGCCAGCAGCCAAGGAGGAGGTCTCAACACCGGGGAGCTGTTTTTT | CASSQGGGLNTGELFF